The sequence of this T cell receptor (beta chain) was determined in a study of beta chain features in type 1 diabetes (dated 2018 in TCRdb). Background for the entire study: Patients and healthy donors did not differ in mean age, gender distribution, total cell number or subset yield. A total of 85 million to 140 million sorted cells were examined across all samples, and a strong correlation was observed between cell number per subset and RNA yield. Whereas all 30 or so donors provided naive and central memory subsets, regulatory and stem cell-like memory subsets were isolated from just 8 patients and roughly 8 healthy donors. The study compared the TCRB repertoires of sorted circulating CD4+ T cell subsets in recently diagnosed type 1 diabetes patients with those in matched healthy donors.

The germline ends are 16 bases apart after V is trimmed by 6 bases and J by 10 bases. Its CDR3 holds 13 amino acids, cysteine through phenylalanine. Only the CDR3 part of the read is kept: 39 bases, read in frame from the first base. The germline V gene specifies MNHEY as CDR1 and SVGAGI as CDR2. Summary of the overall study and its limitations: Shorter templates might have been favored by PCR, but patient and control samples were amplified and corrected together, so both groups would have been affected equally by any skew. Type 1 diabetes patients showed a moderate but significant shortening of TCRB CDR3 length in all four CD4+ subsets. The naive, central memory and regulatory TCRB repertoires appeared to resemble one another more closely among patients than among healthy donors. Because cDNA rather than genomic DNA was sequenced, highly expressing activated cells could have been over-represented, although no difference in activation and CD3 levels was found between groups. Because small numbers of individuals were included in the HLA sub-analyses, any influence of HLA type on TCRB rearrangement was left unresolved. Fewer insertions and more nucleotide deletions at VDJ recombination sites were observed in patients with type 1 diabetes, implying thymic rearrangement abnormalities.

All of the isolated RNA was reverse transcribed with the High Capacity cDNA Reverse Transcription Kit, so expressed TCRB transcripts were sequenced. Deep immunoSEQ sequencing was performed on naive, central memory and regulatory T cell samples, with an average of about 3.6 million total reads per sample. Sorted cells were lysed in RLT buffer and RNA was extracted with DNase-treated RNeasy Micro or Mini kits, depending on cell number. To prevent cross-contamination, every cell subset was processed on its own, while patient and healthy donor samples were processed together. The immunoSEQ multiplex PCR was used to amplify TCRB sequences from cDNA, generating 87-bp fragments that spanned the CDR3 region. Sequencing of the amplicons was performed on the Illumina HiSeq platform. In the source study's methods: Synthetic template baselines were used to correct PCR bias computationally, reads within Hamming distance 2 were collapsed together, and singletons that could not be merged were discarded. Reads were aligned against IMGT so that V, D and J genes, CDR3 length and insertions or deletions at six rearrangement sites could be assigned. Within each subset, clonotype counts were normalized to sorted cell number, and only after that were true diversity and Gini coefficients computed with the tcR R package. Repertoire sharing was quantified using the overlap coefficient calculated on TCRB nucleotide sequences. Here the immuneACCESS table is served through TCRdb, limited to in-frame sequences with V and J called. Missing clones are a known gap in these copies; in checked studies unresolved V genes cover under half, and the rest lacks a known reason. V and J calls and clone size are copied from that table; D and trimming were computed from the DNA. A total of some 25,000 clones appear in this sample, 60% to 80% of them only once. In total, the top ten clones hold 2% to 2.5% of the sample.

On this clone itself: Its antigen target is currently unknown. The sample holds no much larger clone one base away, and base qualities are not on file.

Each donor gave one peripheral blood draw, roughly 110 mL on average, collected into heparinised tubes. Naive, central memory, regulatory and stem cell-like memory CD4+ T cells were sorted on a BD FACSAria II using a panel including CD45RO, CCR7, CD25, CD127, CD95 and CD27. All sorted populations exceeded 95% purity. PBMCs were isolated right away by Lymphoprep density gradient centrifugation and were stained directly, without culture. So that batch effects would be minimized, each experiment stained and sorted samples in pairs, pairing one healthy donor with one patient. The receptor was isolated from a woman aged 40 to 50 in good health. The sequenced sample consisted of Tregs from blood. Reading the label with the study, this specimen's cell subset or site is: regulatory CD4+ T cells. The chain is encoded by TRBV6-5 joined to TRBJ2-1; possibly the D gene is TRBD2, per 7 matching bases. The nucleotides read TGTGCCAGCAGATCAATGGGGGGGGCGGAGCAGTTCTTC. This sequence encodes CASRSMGGAEQFF.